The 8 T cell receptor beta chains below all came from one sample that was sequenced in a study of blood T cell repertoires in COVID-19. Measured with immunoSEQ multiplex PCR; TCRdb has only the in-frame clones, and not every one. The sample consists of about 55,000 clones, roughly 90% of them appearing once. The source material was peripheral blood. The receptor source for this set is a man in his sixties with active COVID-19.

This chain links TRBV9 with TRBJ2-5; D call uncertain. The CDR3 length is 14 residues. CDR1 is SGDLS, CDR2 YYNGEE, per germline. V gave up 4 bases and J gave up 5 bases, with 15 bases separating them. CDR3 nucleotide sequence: TGTGCCAGCAGCCCTCTATCCACCGGGGAGACCCAGTACTTC. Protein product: CASSPLSTGETQYF.

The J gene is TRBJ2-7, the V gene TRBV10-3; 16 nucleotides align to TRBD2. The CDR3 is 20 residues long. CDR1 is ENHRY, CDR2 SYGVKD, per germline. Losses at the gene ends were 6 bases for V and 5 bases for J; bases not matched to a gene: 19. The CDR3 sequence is CAISPGLAGGAPWERHEQYF. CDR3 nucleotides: TGTGCCATCAGCCCGGGACTAGCGGGAGGGGCCCCCTGGGAGCGCCACGAGCAGTACTTC.

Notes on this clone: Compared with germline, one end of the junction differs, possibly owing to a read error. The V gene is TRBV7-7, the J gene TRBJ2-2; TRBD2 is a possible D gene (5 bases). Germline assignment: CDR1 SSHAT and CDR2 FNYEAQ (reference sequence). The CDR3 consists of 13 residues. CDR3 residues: CASSLGGTGELFF. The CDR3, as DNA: TGTGCTAGCAGCTTAGGCGGGACCGGGGAGCTGTTTTTT.

CDR3 residues: CASSLERTSGNEQYF. The CDR3 region has the DNA TGTGCCAGCAGCTTAGAGCGGACGTCCGGGAACGAGCAGTACTTC. The rearrangement links TRBV7-6 to TRBJ2-7; D may be TRBD2 (5 bases). Germline CDR1 is SGHVS and CDR2 is FNYEAQ. Trimming stripped 1 base from V and 5 bases from J, with 15 bases between. The CDR3 spans 15 residues. The variable domain in full, with the rest retrieved from reference TRBV7-6 and TRBJ2-7, is GAGVSQSPRYKVTKRGQDVALRCDPISGHVSLYWYRQALGQGPEFLTYFNYEAQQDKSGLPNDRFSAERPEGSISTLTIQRTEQRDSAMYRCASSLERTSGNEQYFGPGTRLTVT.

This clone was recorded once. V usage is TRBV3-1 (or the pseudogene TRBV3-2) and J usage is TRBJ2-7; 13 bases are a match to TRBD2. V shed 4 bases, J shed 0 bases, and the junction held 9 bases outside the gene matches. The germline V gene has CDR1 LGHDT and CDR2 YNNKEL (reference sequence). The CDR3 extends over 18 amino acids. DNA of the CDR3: TGTGCCAGCAGCCCCCGACTAGCGGGAGGTATAAGCTCCTACGAGCAGTACTTC. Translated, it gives CASSPRLAGGISSYEQYF.

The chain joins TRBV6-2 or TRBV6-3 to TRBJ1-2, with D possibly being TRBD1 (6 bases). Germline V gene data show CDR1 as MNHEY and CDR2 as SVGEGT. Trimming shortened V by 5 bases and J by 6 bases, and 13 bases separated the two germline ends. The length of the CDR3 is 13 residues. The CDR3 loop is CASSSRQGNGYTF. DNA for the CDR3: TGTGCCAGCAGTAGTCGGCAGGGGAATGGCTACACCTTC.

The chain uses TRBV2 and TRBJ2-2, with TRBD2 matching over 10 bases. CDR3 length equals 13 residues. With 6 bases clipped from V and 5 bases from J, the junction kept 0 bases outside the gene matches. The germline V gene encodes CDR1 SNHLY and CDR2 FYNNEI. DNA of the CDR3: TGTGCCAGCAGGACTAGCGGGACCGGGGAGCTGTTTTTT. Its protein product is CASRTSGTGELFF.

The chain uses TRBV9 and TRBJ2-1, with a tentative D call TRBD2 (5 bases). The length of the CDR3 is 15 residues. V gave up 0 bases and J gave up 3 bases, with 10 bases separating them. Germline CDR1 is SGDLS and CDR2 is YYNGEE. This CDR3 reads CASSVGESRYNEQFF. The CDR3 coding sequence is TGTGCCAGCAGCGTAGGGGAGTCTCGCTACAATGAGCAGTTCTTC.